The 28 T cell receptor beta chains below were found in one sample sequenced in a study of Graves' ophthalmopathy and Graves' hyperthyroidism. The authors amplified TCR beta CDR3 regions, and they did so from RNA transcripts for repertoire sequencing. The library came from an HTBI-primed first-round RT-PCR and a second-round multiplex PCR. TCRdb used MiXCR to reprocess the multiplex PCR reads, holding one entry per CDR3 protein. In the table there are about 740,000 distinct CDR3 sequences, 40% of which are singletons. Sequenced input: peripheral blood. These receptors were collected from an adult man with Graves' ophthalmopathy.

DNA of the CDR3: TGTGCCAGCAGCCTCGGGATTCGGGGGGCGAATTTATACGAGCAGTACTTC. Its protein product is CASSLGIRGANLYEQYF. The chain couples TRBV7-6 to TRBJ2-7; D is perhaps TRBD2 (7 bases). Germline CDR1 SGHVS, CDR2 FNYEAQ. The CDR3 has 17 amino acids. V was shortened by 5 bases and J by 4 bases, with 24 bases between the two germline ends.

CDR3 sequence reads: CASCRGADGTQYF. CDR3 in DNA: TGTGCCAGCTGCAGAGGGGCCGACGGGACCCAGTACTTC. The V gene is TRBV7-9, the J gene TRBJ2-5; tentatively, D is TRBD1 or TRBD2 (5 bases each). This CDR3 comprises 13 residues. The V gene's germline CDR1 is SEHNR and CDR2 FQNEAQ (reference sequence). The ends were cut back, 8 bases at V and 7 bases at J, with 17 bases in the middle. The variable domain in full, completed from reference TRBV7-9 and TRBJ2-5, reads DTGVSQNPRHKITKRGQNVTFRCDPISEHNRLYWYRQTLGQGPEFLTYFQNEAQLEKSRLLSDRFSAERPKGSFSTLEIQRTEQGDSAMYLCASCRGADGTQYFGPGTRLLVL.

V usage is TRBV19 and J usage is TRBJ1-5; 8 bases map to TRBD1. Germline loops: CDR1 LNHDA, CDR2 SQIVND (reference sequence). The CDR3 loop spans 16 amino acids. Trimming removed 4 bases from V and 1 base from J; junction bases left unmatched: 6. This CDR3 is CASSTTGVESNQPQHF. Written as DNA, the CDR3 is TGTGCCAGTAGTACGACAGGGGTCGAGAGCAATCAGCCCCAGCATTTT. Variable domain in full (rest from reference TRBV19 and TRBJ1-5): DGGITQSPKYLFRKEGQNVTLSCEQNLNHDAMYWYRQDPGQGLRLIYYSQIVNDFQKGDIAEGYSVSREKKESFPLTVTSAQKNPTAFYLCASSTTGVESNQPQHFGDGTRLSIL.

About this clonotype itself: It may be a read error: a sequence one base away is much more abundant. J is TRBJ1-2 and V is TRBV9, with 9 nucleotides matching TRBD1. Germline V CDR1 and CDR2: SGDLS, YYNGEE. The CDR3 totals 14 residues. In DNA form, the CDR3 reads TGTGCCAGCACCACGTCGGACAGGGGAGGCGGCTACGCCTTC. Translated, it gives CASTTSDRGGGYAF.

Only a few counts were recorded for this clonotype. This chain links TRBV10-3 with TRBJ1-5; D gene ambiguous. The CDR3 sequence is 12 residues long. Germline CDR1 is ENHRY and CDR2 is SYGVKD. The V end lost 10 bases, the J end lost 4 bases, and 11 bases lay between the germline ends. Here the CDR3 DNA reads TGTGCCAAAGGGTATCGTAATCAGCCCCAGCATTTT. The encoded protein is CAKGYRNQPQHF.

The DNA for the CDR3 is TGTGCCAGCAGCCCAACCCCCGGGGCCTTTAACGGCTACACCTTC. It codes for CASSPTPGAFNGYTF. J is TRBJ1-2 and V is TRBV6-6; tentative D call: TRBD1 (5 bases). Germline values: CDR1 MNHNY, CDR2 SVGAGI (reference sequence). The V gene lost 6 bases and the J gene lost 8 bases, with 22 bases spanning the gap. The CDR3 spans 15 residues.

This chain connects TRBV24-1 to TRBJ1-5; 8 bases line up with TRBD1. V was clipped by 11 bases and J by 1 base; unmatched bases: 12. This CDR3 region has 16 residues. Germline assignment: CDR1 KGHDR and CDR2 SFDVKD. CDR3: CASSPPDRVSNQPQHF. The CDR3 DNA is TGTGCCAGCTCACCACCGGACAGGGTGAGCAATCAGCCCCAGCATTTT.

This clonotype occurred a few times. The chain links TRBV5-1 to TRBJ2-7; D is perhaps TRBD1 (5 bases). The CDR3 consists of 15 residues. V was cut by 1 base and J by 5 bases, with 16 bases left in between. The germline gives CDR1 SGHRS, CDR2 YFSETQ. The CDR3 region has the DNA TGCGCCAGCAGCTTGAGGGCAGGGCTGGTGGACGAGCAGTACTTC. This encodes CASSLRAGLVDEQYF.

In the case of this clonotype: One end of the junction is discordant with germline, which a read error may explain. The V call is TRBV6-6, the J call TRBJ2-7; TRBD1 aligns across 8 bases. The CDR3 sequence is 13 residues long. Germline lookup yields CDR1 MNHNY and CDR2 SVGAGI (reference sequence). The CDR3 DNA reads TGTGCCAGCAGTGGCGGACAGGGCTACGGGCAGTACTTC. Encoded protein: CASSGGQGYGQYF.

The chain links TRBV15 to TRBJ1-2; D is perhaps TRBD1 (5 bases). The germline V gene has CDR1 LNHNV and CDR2 YYDKDF (reference sequence). V lost 0 bases, J lost 12 bases, and 17 bases lay in between. The CDR3 is 14 amino acids. The CDR3 DNA follows: TGTGCCACCAGCAGAGACAGACAGCACTCTGGAAACACCTTC. Translating it yields CATSRDRQHSGNTF.

V usage is TRBV24-1 and J usage is TRBJ2-2, with 8 bases aligning to TRBD2. Per the germline V gene, CDR1 is KGHDR and CDR2 is SFDVKD. V lost 5 bases, J lost 1 base, and 2 bases stayed unmatched. This CDR3 spans 15 amino acids. CDR3 nucleotide sequence: TGTGCCACCAGTGGTCTAGCGGGGAACACCGGGGAGCTGTTTTTT. Its translation: CATSGLAGNTGELFF.

In this sample, this clonotype turned up many times. This rearrangement joins TRBV24-1 to TRBJ1-1; D call uncertain. The V end was cut by 5 bases, the J end by 1 base, with 4 bases between. This CDR3 has 12 amino acids. CDR1 and CDR2 (germline): KGHDR, SFDVKD. The CDR3 DNA reads TGTGCCACCAGTGCCGGGAACACTGAAGCTTTCTTT. It specifies CATSAGNTEAFF.

This clonotype was picked up a small number of times. The chain is built from TRBV12-3 or TRBV12-4 and TRBJ1-1; D ambiguous. V was trimmed by 7 bases and J by 0 bases, leaving 12 bases between them. The CDR3 length is 14 residues. CDR3 in amino acids: CASTRSGLNTEAFF. DNA for the CDR3: TGTGCCAGCACCCGCAGCGGACTGAACACTGAAGCTTTCTTT.

This clonotype has ten or more counts. The chain carries TRBV7-2 and TRBJ1-1, with a tentative D call TRBD1 (5 bases). The CDR3 has 14 amino acids. Deletions cut 4 bases from V and 0 bases from J, with 9 bases between. Germline CDR1 SGHTA, CDR2 FQGNSA. CDR3 protein: CASSWGRLNTEAFF. Here the CDR3 DNA reads TGTGCCAGCAGCTGGGGACGGCTGAACACTGAAGCTTTCTTT.

The chain links TRBV20-1 to TRBJ1-4, with D possibly being TRBD1 (5 bases). The CDR3 length is 15 residues. The germline CDR1 and CDR2 sequences are DFQATT and SNEGSKA (reference sequence). Trimming removed 3 bases from V and 8 bases from J, with 19 bases in between. The CDR3 loop reads CSASRIPGFREKLFF. The CDR3 coding sequence is TGCAGTGCTAGCCGAATCCCAGGGTTTCGGGAAAAACTGTTTTTT.

This clonotype was seen many times. This may stem from a read error, because a much larger clone lies one nucleotide away. This chain uses TRBV5-6 with TRBJ1-5, with D perhaps TRBD1 (5 bases). The V end was cut by 4 bases, the J end by 1 base, with 6 bases between. The CDR3 length is 13 residues. Germline CDR1 SGHDT, CDR2 YYEEEE. CDR3 DNA sequence: TGTGCCAGCAGCGAGGGGAGCAATCAGCCCCAGCATTTT. It specifies CASSEGSNQPQHF.

This clonotype has more than one count but fewer than ten. A read error is possible here, since a much larger clone lies one base away. A read error is likely, as this CDR3 ends without the conserved phenylalanine or tryptophan. The chain joins TRBV7-9 to TRBJ1-1, with D possibly TRBD1 on 6 matching bases. Trimming left V 2 bases short and J 11 bases short, with 15 bases between. The CDR3 runs to 13 residues. The germline gives CDR1 SEHNR, CDR2 FQNEAQ (reference sequence). Written as DNA, the CDR3 is TGTGCCAGCAGCTTACTCGCACAGGGCAGCGCTTTCTCT. Its protein product is CASSLLAQGSAFS.

Concerning this clonotype: The CDR3 does not close with the conserved phenylalanine or tryptophan, likely indicating a read error. The rearrangement links TRBV7-9 to TRBJ2-5; 8 positions match TRBD1. CDR1 and CDR2 from the germline V gene are SEHNR and FQNEAQ (reference sequence). Trimming at V came to 0 bases and at J to 2 bases, leaving 11 bases not matched to a gene. The CDR3 totals 18 residues. CDR3 bases: TGTGCCAGCAGCTTAGCGCCCCCGGGACAGGTCTTGCAAGAGACCCAGTACGTC. Protein sequence: CASSLAPPGQVLQETQYV.

This clonotype came up a few times. This rearrangement joins TRBV10-3 to TRBJ1-2, with 10 bases matching TRBD1. The CDR3 loop spans 14 amino acids. V gave up 10 bases and J gave up 7 bases; unmatched junction bases: 12. From germline, CDR1 is ENHRY and CDR2 SYGVKD. In DNA, the CDR3 is TGTGCCAGCTCCGAGACAGGGGGCGCGAGTGGCTACACCTTC. This encodes CASSETGGASGYTF.

This clonotype occurred once. J is TRBJ1-1 and V is TRBV29-1; D is perhaps TRBD1 (5 bases). Trimming took 7 bases from V and 7 from J, leaving 16 bases between them. This CDR3 has 12 residues. Per germline, CDR1 SQVTM and CDR2 ANQGSEA. In DNA form, the CDR3 reads TGCAGCGCTAAGACAGCCCCTAATGAAGCTTTCTTT. Amino acids: CSAKTAPNEAFF. The full variable domain, completed using reference TRBV29-1 and TRBJ1-1, is SAVISQKPSRDICQRGTSLTIQCQVDSQVTMMFWYRQQPGQSLTLIATANQGSEATYESGFVIDKFPISRPNLTFSTLTVSNMSPEDSSIYLCSAKTAPNEAFFGQGTRLTVV.

The chain joins TRBV5-1 to TRBJ2-2; maybe TRBD2 (5 bases). The V gene's germline CDR1 is SGHRS and CDR2 YFSETQ. The CDR3 has 15 residues. With 4 bases removed from V and 8 bases from J, the gap between germline ends came to 18 bases. The CDR3: CASSLLSGSGGELFF. Written as DNA, the CDR3 is TGCGCCAGCAGCCTTTTAAGCGGTTCGGGAGGGGAGCTGTTTTTT.

The J gene is TRBJ2-7, the V gene TRBV29-1, with TRBD1 identical over 8 bases. Germline V lookup: CDR1 SQVTM, CDR2 ANQGSEA. The CDR3 runs 13 residues. With 5 bases clipped from V and 7 bases from J, the junction kept 10 bases outside the gene matches. CDR3 nucleotides: TGCAGCGTTTCACAGGGGGTGGCGAGTGAGCAGTACTTC. Its translation is CSVSQGVASEQYF.

This clonotype occurred once. The rearrangement uses TRBV29-1 and TRBJ2-5; D is perhaps TRBD1 (6 bases). The CDR3 sequence is 10 residues long. The V end lost 4 bases, the J end lost 11 bases, and 11 bases lay between the germline ends. CDR1 SQVTM and CDR2 ANQGSEA come from the germline V gene. The CDR3 loop is CSVGRGAQYF. CDR3 nucleotides: TGCAGCGTTGGCAGGGGAGCGCAGTACTTC.

On this clonotype: It may be a read error: a sequence one base away is much more abundant. The CDR3 sequence is CASSLWLRRETQYF. The CDR3, as DNA: TGTGCCAGCAGCTTATGGCTACGGCGAGAGACCCAGTACTTC. V and J are TRBV7-9 and TRBJ2-5; D call uncertain. This CDR3 spans 14 amino acids. The V end lost 2 bases, the J end lost 4 bases, and 11 bases lay between the germline ends. Germline CDR1 SEHNR, CDR2 FQNEAQ (reference sequence).

The rearrangement uses TRBV6-1 and TRBJ1-1; D is possibly TRBD1 (6 bases). CDR1 MNHNS and CDR2 SASEGT come from the germline V gene. The V end lost 6 bases, the J end lost 6 bases, and 20 bases lay between the germline ends. The CDR3 covers 15 residues. The CDR3 nucleotides read TGTGCCAGCAGAGAGACGGGGATTGGGGGCTCTGAAGCTTTCTTT. This codes for CASRETGIGGSEAFF.

The chain combines TRBV15 with TRBJ1-4; D perhaps matches TRBD1 (5 bases). The CDR3 is 14 residues long. The germline V gene encodes CDR1 LNHNV and CDR2 YYDKDF (reference sequence). Trimming shortened V by 1 base and J by 5 bases, and 8 bases separated the two germline ends. CDR3 nucleotide sequence: TGTGCCACCAGCAGAGGGACACAGAATGAAAAACTGTTTTTT. The encoded protein is CATSRGTQNEKLFF.

A word on this clonotype: A much larger clone is a single base away; this may be a read error. Likely a read error: the CDR3 ends without its conserved phenylalanine or tryptophan. The V and J genes are TRBV20-1 and TRBJ2-7, with 7 bases fitting TRBD1. CDR3 size: 14 residues. V lost 3 bases to trimming and J lost 0 bases; unmatched junction nucleotides: 5. Germline V gives CDR1 DFQATT, CDR2 SNEGSKA (reference sequence). For the CDR3, the DNA is TGCAGTGCTAGGAGGGACAGTTCCTCCTACGAGCAGTACTGC. Translating it yields CSARRDSSSYEQYC.

J is TRBJ2-7 and V is TRBV28, with 7 bases matching TRBD2. Germline V gene sequence: CDR1 MDHEN, CDR2 SYDVKM. The CDR3 runs 13 residues. V lost 3 bases to trimming and J lost 5 bases; unmatched junction nucleotides: 4. For the CDR3, the DNA is TGTGCCAGCAGTTTCGCAGGGAGGGACGAGCAGTACTTC. Protein sequence: CASSFAGRDEQYF.